Listed below are T cell receptor beta chains from one sample, sequenced in a study of cytomegalovirus exposure and HLA in healthy donors. The repertoire was sequenced with immunoSEQ multiplex PCR; TCRdb's copy has only in-frame clones and lacks some. The repertoire holds 250,000 to 400,000 clones, around 90% seen once, with around 0.88% in the top ten. Sequencing was performed on PBMCs. These receptors came from a man younger than 40 in good health and CMV-seronegative. Both conserved end residues are part of each CDR3. The D gene is left open where the match is weak. Size is omitted from some rows. Given values are once, few, many or a class for expanded clones.

CDR3 length,clone size,V gene,D gene,J gene,CDR3 protein,CDR3 DNA
15,NA,TRBV19,NA,TRBJ1-2,CASSIRSGVDYGYTF,TGTGCCAGTAGTATCCGGTCAGGGGTCGACTATGGCTACACCTTC
16,NA,TRBV9,TRBD2,TRBJ2-3,CASSVAPRGYTDTQYF,TGTGCCAGCAGCGTAGCTCCGCGGGGGTACACAGATACGCAGTATTTT
17,once,TRBV25-1,TRBD2,TRBJ2-3,CASSELAGGMGTDTQYF,TGTGCCAGCAGTGAACTAGCGGGGGGTATGGGCACAGATACGCAGTATTTT
12,NA,TRBV6-5,NA,TRBJ2-6,CASSSGANVLTF,TGTGCCAGCAGTTCAGGGGCCAACGTCCTGACTTTC
16,NA,TRBV2,TRBD2,TRBJ2-7,CASSESLLRGYYEQYF,TGTGCCAGCAGTGAGTCCCTACTGCGGGGGTACTACGAGCAGTACTTC
15,NA,TRBV7-9,NA,TRBJ2-2,CASSPDSANTGELFF,TGTGCCAGCAGCCCGGACAGCGCGAACACCGGGGAGCTGTTTTTT
16,few,TRBV7-2,NA,TRBJ2-7,CASSTWDILTSYEQYF,TGTGCCAGCAGCACTTGGGACATCCTAACCTCCTACGAGCAGTACTTC
14,NA,TRBV9,TRBD1,TRBJ2-7,CASSAGQGGYEQYF,TGTGCCAGCAGCGCGGGACAGGGGGGATACGAGCAGTACTTC
13,NA,TRBV7-9,NA,TRBJ2-1,CASSFIGVNEQFF,TGTGCCAGCAGCTTCATAGGGGTTAATGAGCAGTTCTTC
15,NA,TRBV7-8,TRBD2,TRBJ2-7,CASSLKAGGSYEQYF,TGTGCCAGCAGCTTAAAAGCGGGGGGATCCTACGAGCAGTACTTC
15,NA,TRBV5-1,NA,TRBJ1-2,CASSLGGTGNYGYTF,TGCGCCAGCAGCTTGGGGGGAACAGGGAACTATGGCTACACCTTC
16,NA,TRBV9,TRBD2,TRBJ2-3,CASSVALAGNTDTQYF,TGTGCCAGCAGCGTAGCCCTAGCGGGGAACACAGATACGCAGTATTTT
20,NA,TRBV29-1,TRBD2,TRBJ2-1,CSVEVGTSGQRAWSYNEQFF,TGCAGCGTTGAAGTAGGGACTAGCGGCCAACGAGCATGGTCCTACAATGAGCAGTTCTTC
16,NA,TRBV6-5,TRBD1,TRBJ1-1,CASSSLRGTANTEAFF,TGTGCCAGCAGTTCTCTCCGAGGGACAGCGAACACTGAAGCTTTCTTT
14,NA,TRBV5-1,NA,TRBJ1-4,CASSLEPGNEKLFF,TGCGCCAGCAGCTTGGAGCCAGGCAATGAAAAACTGTTTTTT
12,NA,TRBV25-1,NA,TRBJ1-1,CASRRLNTEAFF,TGTGCCAGCAGGCGTTTAAACACTGAAGCTTTCTTT
15,few,TRBV6-1,NA,TRBJ2-7,CASSGRVSPSYEQYF,TGTGCCAGCAGTGGGAGGGTCTCGCCCTCCTACGAGCAGTACTTC
15,NA,TRBV5-4,TRBD2,TRBJ2-1,CASSLAGGLDNEQFF,TGTGCCAGCAGCTTAGCGGGGGGTTTGGACAATGAGCAGTTCTTC
15,NA,TRBV4-3,NA,TRBJ2-7,CASSQDLTGTYEQYF,TGCGCCAGCAGCCAAGATCTCACAGGGACGTACGAGCAGTACTTC
16,NA,TRBV10-2,TRBD1,TRBJ1-1,CASSSDRGGWNTEAFF,TGCGCCAGCAGTTCCGACAGGGGAGGTTGGAACACTGAAGCTTTCTTT
16,NA,TRBV19,TRBD2,TRBJ2-1,CASSVLAGGPGGEQFF,TGTGCCAGTAGCGTCCTAGCGGGGGGGCCAGGGGGTGAGCAGTTCTTC
13,NA,TRBV13,NA,TRBJ1-1,CASSWGENTEAFF,TGTGCCAGCAGCTGGGGAGAGAACACTGAAGCTTTCTTT
16,NA,TRBV5-8,NA,TRBJ1-5,CASRPRTGNPYQPQHF,TGTGCCAGCAGACCAAGGACCGGGAACCCCTATCAGCCCCAGCATTTT
18,NA,TRBV9,TRBD1,TRBJ1-3,CASSGDSAIGGSGNTIYF,TGTGCCAGCAGCGGGGACAGCGCCATCGGGGGCTCTGGAAACACCATATATTTT
15,NA,TRBV29-1,NA,TRBJ2-7,CSVSTTASFSYEQYF,TGCAGCGTATCGACGACAGCCTCCTTTTCCTACGAGCAGTACTTC
16,NA,TRBV28,NA,TRBJ1-3,CASWDPRGGSGNTIYF,TGTGCCAGCTGGGACCCCCGGGGGGGCTCTGGAAACACCATATATTTT
15,NA,TRBV5-6,TRBD1,TRBJ2-5,CASSTGQARSETQYF,TGTGCCAGCAGCACAGGACAGGCCCGGTCGGAGACCCAGTACTTC
17,NA,TRBV7-9,NA,TRBJ2-2,CASSRNRVPGNTGELFF,TGTGCCAGCAGCCGAAACAGGGTCCCGGGGAACACCGGGGAGCTGTTTTTT
16,NA,TRBV5-4,TRBD2,TRBJ2-7,CASSLLAGGSSYEQYF,TGTGCCAGCAGCTTGCTAGCGGGGGGGAGTTCCTACGAGCAGTACTTC
15,NA,TRBV6-5,TRBD1,TRBJ2-1,CASRQGGPPMSNQFF,TGTGCCAGCCGACAGGGCGGGCCTCCGATGTCGAACCAGTTCTTC
15,NA,TRBV4-3,TRBD1,TRBJ2-7,CASSQGDRSSYEQYF,TGCGCCAGCAGCCAAGGGGACAGGAGCTCCTACGAGCAGTACTTC
11,NA,TRBV20-1,TRBD1,TRBJ2-5,CSPGTVETQYF,TGCAGTCCTGGGACAGTGGAGACCCAGTACTTC
15,NA,TRBV5-6,NA,TRBJ2-7,CASTIGRDWTTGQYF,TGTGCCAGCACTATTGGGCGGGACTGGACTACGGGGCAGTACTTC
14,NA,TRBV19,NA,TRBJ1-5,CASSLYLSNQPQHF,TGTGCCAGTAGTTTATACTTGAGCAATCAGCCCCAGCATTTT
14,once,TRBV19,NA,TRBJ1-1,CASSLRGQGSVAFF,TGTGCCAGTAGCCTACGTGGGCAGGGTTCTGTAGCTTTCTTT
13,once,TRBV7-8,NA,TRBJ1-2,CASSLVTDYGYTF,TGTGCCAGCAGCTTAGTTACAGACTATGGCTACACCTTC
17,NA,TRBV14,NA,TRBJ2-5,CASSLLKRLTGVETQYF,TGTGCCAGCAGCCTCCTAAAGCGGTTGACAGGCGTGGAGACCCAGTACTTC
15,NA,TRBV10-3,TRBD1,TRBJ2-3,CAISGTGGPQGKQYF,TGTGCCATCAGTGGGACAGGGGGCCCCCAGGGGAAGCAGTATTTT
15,NA,TRBV11-2,NA,TRBJ2-5,CASSLDDGPEKTQYF,TGTGCCAGCAGCTTAGACGATGGTCCTGAGAAGACCCAGTACTTC
17,NA,TRBV19,TRBD1,TRBJ1-5,CASSSGQVWVSNQPQHF,TGTGCCAGTAGTTCGGGACAGGTATGGGTTAGCAATCAGCCCCAGCATTTT
13,NA,TRBV7-9,NA,TRBJ2-2,CASSKQSTGELFF,TGTGCCAGCAGCAAACAGAGCACCGGGGAGCTGTTTTTT
13,NA,TRBV30,NA,TRBJ1-1,CAWRFTGNTEAFF,TGTGCCTGGAGGTTCACGGGGAACACTGAAGCTTTCTTT
15,NA,TRBV5-1,TRBD1,TRBJ2-7,CASSSTGLPDYEQYF,TGCGCCAGCAGCTCGACAGGGCTCCCGGACTACGAGCAGTACTTC
14,NA,TRBV2,NA,TRBJ2-7,CASSAVGQTYEQYF,TGTGCCAGCAGTGCGGTAGGACAGACCTACGAGCAGTACTTC
17,once,TRBV5-1,TRBD1,TRBJ2-5,CASSLVTFTGTEETQYF,TGCGCCAGCAGCTTGGTAACGTTTACCGGGACAGAAGAGACCCAGTACTTC
12,once,TRBV5-5,NA,TRBJ2-7,CASSAQAYEQYF,TGTGCCAGCAGTGCACAAGCCTACGAGCAGTACTTC
14,NA,TRBV4-1,NA,TRBJ1-1,CASSQGQMNTEAFF,TGCGCCAGCAGCCAAGGACAGATGAACACTGAAGCTTTCTTT
13,NA,TRBV5-1,NA,TRBJ1-4,CASARQLNEKLFF,TGCGCCAGCGCACGACAGCTTAATGAAAAACTGTTTTTT
16,NA,TRBV5-1,NA,TRBJ1-4,CASSLAPGGGNEKLFF,TGCGCCAGCAGCTTGGCGCCCGGGGGGGGTAATGAAAAACTGTTTTTT
12,NA,TRBV6-6,NA,TRBJ1-2,CASSYSVYGYTF,TGTGCCAGCAGTTATTCCGTATATGGCTACACCTTC
16,NA,TRBV21-1,NA,TRBJ2-3,CASSKVTGGGTDTQYF,TGTGCCAGCAGCAAAGTGACGGGGGGTGGCACAGATACGCAGTATTTT
14,NA,TRBV11-1,NA,TRBJ1-1,CASSKFRVDTEAFF,TGTGCCAGCAGCAAATTCAGGGTGGACACTGAAGCTTTCTTT
16,NA,TRBV19,TRBD1,TRBJ2-3,CASTGGTGVNTDTQYF,TGTGCCAGTACTGGCGGGACAGGGGTCAATACAGATACGCAGTATTTT
15,NA,TRBV6-1,TRBD1,TRBJ1-1,CASSERQGWGTEAFF,TGTGCCAGCAGTGAGAGACAGGGATGGGGCACTGAAGCTTTCTTT
15,NA,TRBV5-4,TRBD2,TRBJ2-1,CASSRTSGVSNEQFF,TGTGCCAGCAGCCGCACTAGCGGGGTCAGTAATGAGCAGTTCTTC
14,NA,TRBV2,TRBD2,TRBJ2-3,CASGSGGSADTQYF,TGTGCCAGCGGCTCGGGGGGGTCGGCAGATACGCAGTATTTT
14,NA,TRBV7-9,NA,TRBJ1-4,CASSFGGGGEKLFF,TGTGCCAGCAGCTTTGGAGGCGGCGGTGAAAAACTGTTTTTT